Described below is a single TCR beta chain sequence and its context. The antigen is not known. Once extracted for a subset, genomic DNA was divided evenly among several immunoSEQ plates. The table came from immunoSEQ multiplex PCR; TCRdb's copy has only in-frame clones and leaves some out. The sample holds some 700,000 clones, about 90% seen once. J lost 6 bases, V lost 2 bases, and 16 bases had no gene match. The CDR3 is 19 amino acids. In germline, CDR1 is SEHNR, CDR2 FQNEAQ (reference sequence). The sample belongs to a study of shared clonotypes between healthy human individuals. Whole-study results and caveats: Owing to a small donor count, the genetic and exposure-history diversity represented was limited.

Within Nashville, Tennessee resided all donors, each a Caucasian adult. CD8 memory combined CD45RO+ cells with CCR7-negative CD45RA+ TemRA cells. What was sequenced was memory CD8+ T cells from PBMCs. The sample's subset: CD45RO+ cells pooled with CCR7-negative TemRA cells. The sequence derives from a man aged 18 to 29 in good health. Some clones in this sample may be carry-over from other donors' samples. The gene calls are TRBV7-9 and TRBJ2-2, with 9 bases identical to TRBD2. CDR3 sequence (DNA): TGTGCCAGCAGCTTAACTAGCGGGCTCACAGCTAGAGGTCCCGGGGAGCTGTTTTTT. Its protein is CASSLTSGLTARGPGELFF.